This T cell receptor beta chain was found in a study of patients and donors after allogeneic stem cell transplantation. TCRdb fed the RT-PCR reads into MiXCR, producing one record per CDR3 protein. Here the sample spans 390,000 or so distinct CDR3 sequences, approximately 16% being singletons. This clonotype occurred many times. The V end lost 1 base, the J end lost 3 bases, and 7 bases lay between the germline ends. The CDR3 spans 14 residues. This chain uses TRBV12-3 or TRBV12-4 with TRBJ1-5; D gene uncertain. What was sequenced was blood, either unsorted or a sorted T cell fraction (not recorded which). The TCR originated in a human donor who was either an allogeneic HSCT recipient or a stem cell or donor lymphocyte infusion donor (not recorded which). It is not recorded whose cells these are; they may come from a transplant donor. CDR3 region: CASSLGQINQPQHF. As DNA, the CDR3 is TGTGCCAGCAGTTTAGGGCAGATCAATCAGCCCCAGCATTTT.